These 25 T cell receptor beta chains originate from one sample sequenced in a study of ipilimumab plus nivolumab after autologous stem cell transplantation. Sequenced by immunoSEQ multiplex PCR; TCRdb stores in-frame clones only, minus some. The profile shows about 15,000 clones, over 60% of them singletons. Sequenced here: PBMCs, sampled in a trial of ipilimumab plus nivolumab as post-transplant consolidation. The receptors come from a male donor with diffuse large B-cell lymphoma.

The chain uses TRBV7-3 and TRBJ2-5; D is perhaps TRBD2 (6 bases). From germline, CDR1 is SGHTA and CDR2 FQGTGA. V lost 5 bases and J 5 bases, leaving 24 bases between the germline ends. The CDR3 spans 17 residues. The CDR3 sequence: CASSQYGGGGASETQYF. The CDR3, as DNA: TGTGCCAGCAGCCAGTATGGAGGCGGAGGGGCCTCGGAGACCCAGTACTTC.

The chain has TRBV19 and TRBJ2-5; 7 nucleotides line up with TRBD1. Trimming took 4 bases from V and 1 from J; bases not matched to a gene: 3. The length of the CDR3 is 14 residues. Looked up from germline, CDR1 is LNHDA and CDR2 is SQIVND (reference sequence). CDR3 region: CASSNRGGQETQYF. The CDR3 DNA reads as TGTGCCAGTAGTAACAGGGGCGGCCAAGAGACCCAGTACTTC.

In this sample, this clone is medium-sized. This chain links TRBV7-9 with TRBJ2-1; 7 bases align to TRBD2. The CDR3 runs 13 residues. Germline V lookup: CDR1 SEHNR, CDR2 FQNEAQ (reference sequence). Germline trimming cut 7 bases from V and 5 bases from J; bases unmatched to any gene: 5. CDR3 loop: CASIPSGNNEQFF. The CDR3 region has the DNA TGTGCCAGCATACCTAGCGGCAACAATGAGCAGTTCTTC.

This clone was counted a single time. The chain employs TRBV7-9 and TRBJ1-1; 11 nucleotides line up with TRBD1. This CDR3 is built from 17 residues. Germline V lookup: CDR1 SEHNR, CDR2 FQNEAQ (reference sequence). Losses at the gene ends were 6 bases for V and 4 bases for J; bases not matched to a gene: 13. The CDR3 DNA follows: TGTGCCAGCAGGAAACCGGGACAGGGGGAGAGATTCACTGAAGCTTTCTTT. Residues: CASRKPGQGERFTEAFF.

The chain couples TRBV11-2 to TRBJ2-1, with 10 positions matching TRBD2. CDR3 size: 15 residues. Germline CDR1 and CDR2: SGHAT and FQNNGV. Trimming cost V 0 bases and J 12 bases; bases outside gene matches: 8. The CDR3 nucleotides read TGTGCCAGCAGCTTAGAGGGGACTAGCGCCCCTCGGCAGTTCTTC. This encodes CASSLEGTSAPRQFF.

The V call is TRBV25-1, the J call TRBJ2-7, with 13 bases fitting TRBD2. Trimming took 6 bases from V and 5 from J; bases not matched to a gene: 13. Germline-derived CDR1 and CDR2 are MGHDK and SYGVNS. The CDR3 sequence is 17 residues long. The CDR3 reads CASSRLAGGTLAHEQYF. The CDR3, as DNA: TGTGCCAGCAGCAGACTAGCGGGAGGAACCCTAGCCCACGAGCAGTACTTC.

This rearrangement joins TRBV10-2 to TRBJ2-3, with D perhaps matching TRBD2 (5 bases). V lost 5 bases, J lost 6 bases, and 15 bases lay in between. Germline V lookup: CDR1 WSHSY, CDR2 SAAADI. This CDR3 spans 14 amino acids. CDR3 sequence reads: CASSLASEVDTQYF. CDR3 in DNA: TGCGCCAGCAGTTTAGCCTCGGAGGTGGATACGCAGTATTTT.

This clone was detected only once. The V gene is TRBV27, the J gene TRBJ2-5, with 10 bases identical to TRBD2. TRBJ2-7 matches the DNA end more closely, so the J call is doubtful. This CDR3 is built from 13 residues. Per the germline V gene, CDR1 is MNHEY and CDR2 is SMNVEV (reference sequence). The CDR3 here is CASSLSGRDEQYF. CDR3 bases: TGTGCCAGCAGTCTCAGCGGGAGGGACGAGCAGTACTTC.

The CDR3 sequence is CASSFVRETVYNEQFF. CDR3 nucleotide sequence: TGTGCCAGCAGTTTCGTACGGGAGACTGTCTACAATGAGCAGTTCTTC. The rearrangement joins TRBV11-2 to TRBJ2-1, with D possibly matching TRBD2 (6 bases). The germline gives CDR1 SGHAT, CDR2 FQNNGV. The CDR3 extends over 16 amino acids. Trimming left V 6 bases short and J 3 bases short, with 18 bases between.

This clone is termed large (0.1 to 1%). Here the CDR3 DNA reads TGTGCCAGCAGGGGACGGTCGGAGACAGGGAGTGACACTGAAGCTTTCTTT. Its translation is CASRGRSETGSDTEAFF. V usage is TRBV7-6 and J usage is TRBJ1-1; 7 bases align to TRBD1. J lost 3 bases, V lost 6 bases, and 16 bases had no gene match. Germline CDR1 and CDR2: SGHVS and FNYEAQ. This CDR3 spans 17 amino acids.

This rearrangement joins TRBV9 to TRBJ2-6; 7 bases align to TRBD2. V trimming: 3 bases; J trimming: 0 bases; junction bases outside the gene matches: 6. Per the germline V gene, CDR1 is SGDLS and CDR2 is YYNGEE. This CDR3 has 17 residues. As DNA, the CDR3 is TGTGCCAGCAGCGGATTAGCGGGTTACTCTGGGGCCAACGTCCTGACTTTC. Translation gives CASSGLAGYSGANVLTF.

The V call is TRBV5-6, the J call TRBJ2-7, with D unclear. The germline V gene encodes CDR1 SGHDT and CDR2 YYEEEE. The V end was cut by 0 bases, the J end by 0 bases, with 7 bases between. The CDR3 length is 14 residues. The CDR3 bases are TGTGCCAGCAGCTTGGGGGGTTCCTCCTACGAGCAGTACTTC. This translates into CASSLGGSSYEQYF.

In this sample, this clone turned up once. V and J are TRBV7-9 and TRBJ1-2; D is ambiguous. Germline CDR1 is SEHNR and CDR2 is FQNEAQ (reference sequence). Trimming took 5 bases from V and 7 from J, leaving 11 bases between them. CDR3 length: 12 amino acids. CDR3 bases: TGTGCCAGCAGCCTCGACGGGCCTGGCTACACCTTC. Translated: CASSLDGPGYTF.

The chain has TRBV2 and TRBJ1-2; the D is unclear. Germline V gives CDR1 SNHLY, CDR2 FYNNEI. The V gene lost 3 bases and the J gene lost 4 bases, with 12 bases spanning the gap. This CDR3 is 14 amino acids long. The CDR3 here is CASSDRLSGYGYTF. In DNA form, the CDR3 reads TGTGCCAGCAGTGACCGCCTCTCGGGCTATGGCTACACCTTC.

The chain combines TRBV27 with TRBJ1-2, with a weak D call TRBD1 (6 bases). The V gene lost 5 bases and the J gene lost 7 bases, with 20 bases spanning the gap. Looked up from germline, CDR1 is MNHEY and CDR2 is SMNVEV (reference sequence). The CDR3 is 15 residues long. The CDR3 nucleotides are TGTGCCAGCAGTCCCACCCGGGACAAGCGCGGTGGCTACACCTTC. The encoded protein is CASSPTRDKRGGYTF.

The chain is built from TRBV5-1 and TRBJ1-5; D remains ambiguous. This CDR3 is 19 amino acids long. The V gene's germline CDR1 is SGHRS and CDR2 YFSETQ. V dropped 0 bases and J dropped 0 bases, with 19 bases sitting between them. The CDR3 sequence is CASSLVTVGSIISNQPQHF. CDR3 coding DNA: TGCGCCAGCAGCTTGGTCACTGTCGGCAGCATAATTAGCAATCAGCCCCAGCATTTT.

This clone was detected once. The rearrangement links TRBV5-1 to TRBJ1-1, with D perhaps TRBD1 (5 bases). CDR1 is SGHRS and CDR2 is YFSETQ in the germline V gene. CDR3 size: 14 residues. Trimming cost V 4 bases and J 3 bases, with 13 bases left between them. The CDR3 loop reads CASSPSAGYTEAFF. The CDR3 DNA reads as TGCGCCAGCAGCCCTTCTGCAGGGTACACTGAAGCTTTCTTT.

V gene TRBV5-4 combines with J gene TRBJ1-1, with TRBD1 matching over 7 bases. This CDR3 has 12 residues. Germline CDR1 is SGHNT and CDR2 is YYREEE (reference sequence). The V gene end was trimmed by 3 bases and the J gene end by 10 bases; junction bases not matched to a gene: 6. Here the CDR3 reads CASSWEQGPAFF. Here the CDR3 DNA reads TGTGCCAGCAGCTGGGAACAGGGGCCAGCTTTCTTT.

In DNA, the CDR3 is TGTGCCAGCTCACAAGAACACGCCACTGAAGCTTTCTTT. It specifies CASSQEHATEAFF. The V call is TRBV18, the J call TRBJ1-1; D is ambiguous. Germline V gene data show CDR1 as KGHSH and CDR2 as LQKENI. V was cut by 4 bases and J by 4 bases, with 10 bases left in between. CDR3 length: 13 amino acids.

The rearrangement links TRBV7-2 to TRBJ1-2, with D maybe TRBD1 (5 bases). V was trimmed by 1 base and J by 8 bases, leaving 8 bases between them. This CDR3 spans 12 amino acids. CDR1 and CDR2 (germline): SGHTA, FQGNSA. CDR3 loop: CASSLGGDGYTF. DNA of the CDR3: TGTGCCAGCAGCTTAGGAGGGGACGGCTACACCTTC. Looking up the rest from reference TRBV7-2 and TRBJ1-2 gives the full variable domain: GAGVSQSPSNKVTEKGKDVELRCDPISGHTALYWYRQSLGQGLEFLIYFQGNSAPDKSGLPSDRFSAERTGGSVSTLTIQRTQQEDSAVYLCASSLGGDGYTFGSGTRLTVV.

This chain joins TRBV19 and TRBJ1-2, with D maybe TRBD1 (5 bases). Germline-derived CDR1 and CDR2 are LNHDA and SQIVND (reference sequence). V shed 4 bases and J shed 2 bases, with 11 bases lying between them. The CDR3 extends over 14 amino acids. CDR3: CASSRMTVNYGYTF. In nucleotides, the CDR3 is TGTGCCAGTAGTAGGATGACAGTCAACTATGGCTACACCTTC.

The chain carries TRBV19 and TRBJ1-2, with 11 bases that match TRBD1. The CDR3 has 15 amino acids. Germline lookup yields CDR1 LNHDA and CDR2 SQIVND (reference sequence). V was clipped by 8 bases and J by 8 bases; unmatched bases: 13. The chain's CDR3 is CASRPIGQGATGYTF. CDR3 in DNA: TGTGCCAGTCGCCCCATTGGACAGGGGGCAACGGGCTACACCTTC.

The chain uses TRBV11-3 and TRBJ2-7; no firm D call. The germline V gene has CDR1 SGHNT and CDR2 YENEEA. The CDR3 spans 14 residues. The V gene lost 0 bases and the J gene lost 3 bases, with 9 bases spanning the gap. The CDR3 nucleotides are TGTGCCAGCAGCTTAGAACTGGGAATCTACGAGCAGTACTTC. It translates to CASSLELGIYEQYF.

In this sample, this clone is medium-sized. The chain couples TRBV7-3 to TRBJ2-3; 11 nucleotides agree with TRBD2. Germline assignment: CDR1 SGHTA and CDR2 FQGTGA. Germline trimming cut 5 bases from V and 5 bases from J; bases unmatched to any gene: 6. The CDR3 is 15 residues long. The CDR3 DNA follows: TGTGCCAGCAGCCGCCTAGCGGGGGGAGAAGATACGCAGTATTTT. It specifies CASSRLAGGEDTQYF.

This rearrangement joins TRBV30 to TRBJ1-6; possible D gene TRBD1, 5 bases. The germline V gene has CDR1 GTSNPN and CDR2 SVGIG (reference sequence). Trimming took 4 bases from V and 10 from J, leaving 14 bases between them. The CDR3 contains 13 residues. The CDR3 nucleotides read TGTGCCTGGACCCCCGGGGGTCGGTCACCCCTCCACTTT. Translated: CAWTPGGRSPLHF.